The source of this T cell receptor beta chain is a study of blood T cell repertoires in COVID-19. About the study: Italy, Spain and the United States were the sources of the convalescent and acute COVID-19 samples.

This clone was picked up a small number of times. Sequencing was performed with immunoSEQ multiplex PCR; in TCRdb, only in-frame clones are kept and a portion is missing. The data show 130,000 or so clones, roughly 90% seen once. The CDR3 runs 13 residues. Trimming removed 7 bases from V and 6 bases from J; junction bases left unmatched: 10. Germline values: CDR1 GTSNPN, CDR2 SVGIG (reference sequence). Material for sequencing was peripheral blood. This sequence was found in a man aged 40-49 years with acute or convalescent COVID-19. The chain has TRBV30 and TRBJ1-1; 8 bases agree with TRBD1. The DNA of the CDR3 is TGTGCCTTGTCCCGACAGGGGTTGGCTGAAGCTTTCTTT. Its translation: CALSRQGLAEAFF. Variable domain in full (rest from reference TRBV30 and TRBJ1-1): SQTIHQWPATLVQPVGSPLSLECTVEGTSNPNLYWYRQAAGRGLQLLFYSVGIGQISSEVPQNLSASRPQDRQFILSSKKLLLSDSGFYLCALSRQGLAEAFFGQGTRLTVV.